What follows describes a single TCR beta chain. What it recognizes is unknown. Measured with immunoSEQ multiplex PCR; TCRdb has only the in-frame clones, and not every one. The repertoire holds about 270,000 clones, with about 94% as singletons. V gave up 6 bases and J gave up 2 bases, with 7 bases separating them. From germline, CDR1 is SNHLY and CDR2 FYNNEI. This CDR3 contains 12 residues. This specimen comes from a study of T cell responses to AZD1222 COVID-19 vaccine. Study results and caveats: Repertoires were sampled only after the peak T cell response. Researchers report vaccine-associated CD4 TCRs spanning spike, with dominance at 160-218 and 743-854. Reportedly, nearly half the spike-specific TCRs target unmutated variant regions.

Second-dose groups at about 4 or about 12 weeks were pooled. The TCR was taken from an adult who received the AZD1222 COVID-19 vaccine. J is TRBJ2-5 and V is TRBV2; D ambiguous. The source was peripheral blood, collected 28 days after the second AZD1222 dose. CDR3 in amino acids: CASRRIQETQYF. CDR3 in DNA: TGTGCCAGCAGGCGGATACAAGAGACCCAGTACTTC.